This section outlines one TCR beta chain sequence together with its context. Its antigen remains unidentified. The V and J ends lost 4 bases and 11 bases, in that order; junction bases with no gene match: 5. Germline V lookup: CDR1 SQVTM, CDR2 ANQGSEA. This CDR3 spans 12 amino acids. This entry comes from a study of immune evolution from preneoplasia to lung adenocarcinoma. Study-wide results and limits: Normal lung had the highest top T cell clone frequencies.

Some clones are missing from TCRdb's copy, which holds only in-frame ones; the method was immunoSEQ multiplex PCR. The data contain 9,500 to 10,000 clones, 88% of them singletons. The J gene is TRBJ1-4, the V gene TRBV29-1; 9 bases agree with TRBD1. The source of this sequence is an older person with invasive lung adenocarcinoma. Some clones in this sample may be carry-over from other donors' samples. The sequenced sample consisted of FFPE invasive lung adenocarcinoma tissue. CDR3 DNA sequence: TGCAGCGTTGTAACAGGGGGCGGGAAACTGTTTTTT. This sequence encodes CSVVTGGGKLFF.